This TCR beta chain came from a study of T-cell reconstitution after alpha-beta-depleted transplantation in children. The CDR3 contains 13 residues. V gave up 4 bases and J gave up 5 bases, with 9 bases separating them. The germline CDR1 and CDR2 sequences are ENHRY and SYGVKD. Preparation of the TCRbeta library used unique molecular identifiers. TCRdb passed the PCR reads through MiXCR, listing each CDR3 protein once. The sample lists around 580,000 distinct CDR3 sequences, approximately 22% occurring once. The table lists this clonotype with many counts. This clonotype originated in a boy less than two years old who had a stem cell transplant for acute myeloid leukemia, so the T cells may come from the graft donor. Material: PBMCs, mostly from graft donor cells, obtained 360 days after TCRalphabeta/CD19-depleted stem cell transplant. The J gene is TRBJ1-5, the V gene TRBV10-3; TRBD1 is a possible D gene (5 bases). The CDR3: CAISGQLYQPQHF. The CDR3 bases are TGTGCCATCAGTGGACAGCTTTATCAGCCCCAGCATTTT.